The 21 T cell receptor beta chains below all came from one sample that was sequenced in a study of blood T cells in healthy people across ages. Through a sample-barcoded 5' primer and a J-beta primer mix, a second PCR was run for roughly 6 to 11 cycles. Via MiXCR, TCRdb re-called the 5' RACE reads, giving one row per CDR3 protein. The sample lists around 400,000 distinct CDR3 sequences, approximately 52% occurring once. Sample: blood. These receptors were taken from a man aged 55-75 years in good health.

This clonotype was detected only a few times. V gene TRBV12-3 or TRBV12-4 combines with J gene TRBJ2-3; D remains unclear. This CDR3 comprises 14 residues. Trimming removed 6 bases from V and 5 bases from J, with 15 bases in between. CDR3 bases: TGTGCCAGCAGCCCCCCGGTAGGATTAGATACGCAGTATTTT. This codes for CASSPPVGLDTQYF.

In this sample, this clonotype turned up a few times. The rearrangement uses TRBV24-1 and TRBJ2-3; D possibly corresponds to TRBD1 (5 bases). The V end was cut by 4 bases, the J end by 3 bases, with 10 bases between. Per the germline V gene, CDR1 is KGHDR and CDR2 is SFDVKD. The CDR3 totals 14 residues. The CDR3 nucleotides read TGTGCCACCAGTGACCGGACACTAACAGATACGCAGTATTTT. It codes for CATSDRTLTDTQYF.

The chain has TRBV20-1 and TRBJ2-1, with D perhaps TRBD2 (5 bases). The CDR3 has 11 amino acids. Trimming shortened V by 6 bases and J by 6 bases, and 9 bases separated the two germline ends. The germline V gene encodes CDR1 DFQATT and CDR2 SNEGSKA (reference sequence). This CDR3 is CSATTINEQFF. CDR3 bases: TGCAGTGCCACGACTATCAATGAGCAGTTCTTC.

The chain links TRBV14 to TRBJ2-5; unclear D gene. The germline V gene encodes CDR1 SGHDN and CDR2 FVKESK. The CDR3 is made up of 14 amino acids. V shed 0 bases and J shed 3 bases, with 8 bases lying between them. The CDR3, as DNA: TGTGCCAGCAGCCAAGAGGATCGAAAAGAGACCCAGTACTTC. It codes for CASSQEDRKETQYF.

The V call is TRBV28, the J call TRBJ2-3; 9 bases align to TRBD2. J lost 0 bases, V lost 2 bases, and 9 bases had no gene match. The CDR3 is 18 residues long. CDR1 and CDR2 from the germline V gene are MDHEN and SYDVKM. CDR3: CASSLGLAGTLSTDTQYF. Written as DNA, the CDR3 is TGTGCCAGCAGTTTAGGGCTAGCGGGGACCCTTAGCACAGATACGCAGTATTTT.

This clonotype was observed a handful of times. This chain connects TRBV20-1 to TRBJ2-4; possibly TRBD1 for D (6 bases). Trimming cost V 4 bases and J 9 bases, with 22 bases left between them. This CDR3 spans 15 amino acids. In germline, CDR1 is DFQATT, CDR2 SNEGSKA (reference sequence). CDR3 loop: CSATPGAGATAIQYF. CDR3 DNA: TGCAGTGCTACCCCCGGGGCAGGGGCCACTGCCATTCAGTACTTC.

The chain links TRBV29-1 to TRBJ2-1, with TRBD2 identical over 7 bases. Germline V gives CDR1 SQVTM, CDR2 ANQGSEA. The V gene end was trimmed by 6 bases and the J gene end by 7 bases; junction bases not matched to a gene: 18. The CDR3 sequence is 16 residues long. In nucleotides, the CDR3 is TGCAGCGTGGGAGCTCGGAGGCACCGGGGGGTGAATGAGCAGTTCTTC. Translation gives CSVGARRHRGVNEQFF.

The gene calls are TRBV5-1 and TRBJ2-2; D is ambiguous. Germline CDR1 and CDR2: SGHRS and YFSETQ. The CDR3 covers 15 residues. The germline V and J ends were trimmed by 0 bases and 8 bases, with 14 bases remaining between them. The CDR3 protein is CASSLGSSRVGELFF. DNA of the CDR3: TGCGCCAGCAGCTTGGGGTCCTCCCGTGTTGGGGAGCTGTTTTTT.

This sequence joins TRBV12-3 or TRBV12-4 and TRBJ1-2; no clear D. The CDR3 has 14 residues. Between the trimmed V and J ends, which lost 1 base and 7 bases, there was a span of 13 bases. The CDR3 spells CASSLERGRAGYTF. CDR3 DNA sequence: TGTGCCAGCAGTTTAGAACGAGGTAGGGCTGGCTACACCTTC.

The sample holds a few counts of this clonotype. V and J are TRBV9 and TRBJ2-5; tentatively, D is TRBD1 (5 bases). Germline V gives CDR1 SGDLS, CDR2 YYNGEE. The ends were cut back, 3 bases at V and 5 bases at J, with 17 bases in the middle. The length of the CDR3 is 15 residues. CDR3 sequence reads: CASSALGHFIETQYF. The CDR3 DNA sequence: TGTGCCAGCAGCGCCCTTGGACACTTCATCGAGACCCAGTACTTC.

The count of this clonotype is one. The chain uses TRBV3-1 and TRBJ2-3; 8 bases map to TRBD1. The CDR3 consists of 17 residues. Germline V lookup: CDR1 LGHDT, CDR2 YNNKEL (reference sequence). With 4 bases clipped from V and 5 bases from J, the junction kept 14 bases outside the gene matches. The CDR3 loop reads CASSRTSADRVVDTQYF. The CDR3 DNA sequence: TGTGCCAGCAGCCGAACTTCTGCGGACAGGGTAGTAGATACGCAGTATTTT.

This chain connects TRBV2 to TRBJ2-1; TRBD1 matches 9 bases. Per the germline V gene, CDR1 is SNHLY and CDR2 is FYNNEI. The V and J ends lost 5 bases and 5 bases, in that order; junction bases with no gene match: 4. This CDR3 is 14 amino acids long. The CDR3 here is CASSRQGVDNEQFF. The CDR3 DNA is TGTGCCAGCAGTCGACAGGGGGTCGACAATGAGCAGTTCTTC.

Regarding this clonotype: A junction end diverges from the germline sequence, so it may reflect a read error. V is TRBV7-2 and J is TRBJ2-4; D perhaps matches TRBD1 (6 bases). The J call may not be correct, given that the DNA end is closer to TRBJ2-7. Germline V gene lookup returns CDR1 SGHTA and CDR2 FQGNSA. The CDR3 spans 14 residues. The CDR3 coding sequence is TGTGCCCGCAGCTCCAACAGGGTATCCTACGAGCAGTACTTC. Its translation is CARSSNRVSYEQYF.

The gene calls are TRBV11-2 and TRBJ2-7; 9 bases align to TRBD2. V gave up 2 bases and J gave up 5 bases; unmatched junction bases: 7. There are 15 residues in the CDR3. CDR1 is SGHAT and CDR2 is FQNNGV in the germline V gene. The CDR3 sequence: CASSLRRTSADEQYF. Written as DNA, the CDR3 is TGTGCCAGCAGCTTAAGGAGGACTAGCGCCGACGAGCAGTACTTC. Full variable domain (remainder filled in from reference TRBV11-2 and TRBJ2-7): EAGVAQSPRYKIIEKRQSVAFWCNPISGHATLYWYQQILGQGPKLLIQFQNNGVVDDSQLPKDRFSAERLKGVDSTLKIQPAKLEDSAVYLCASSLRRTSADEQYFGPGTRLTVT.

About this clonotype: It is likely a read error, because the conserved phenylalanine at the end of the CDR3 is missing. The DNA is omitted, as the CDR3 cannot be located on it reliably, and the CDR3 follows TCRdb's listing. The chain uses TRBV7-2 and TRBJ2-5; the table calls TRBD1, which could not be checked here. The CDR3 length is 17 residues, termini included. Looked up from germline, CDR1 is SGHTA and CDR2 is FQGNSA. CDR3 region: CASSPSPGRHHGYTFGS.

The chain couples TRBV20-1 to TRBJ2-7, with 8 nucleotides matching TRBD2. Trimming at V came to 2 bases and at J to 4 bases, leaving 7 bases not matched to a gene. This CDR3 region has 14 residues. Germline V gives CDR1 DFQATT, CDR2 SNEGSKA (reference sequence). This CDR3 is CSARTTSATYEQYF. In nucleotides, the CDR3 is TGCAGTGCTAGAACGACTAGCGCGACATACGAGCAGTACTTC.

The V gene is TRBV12-3 or TRBV12-4, the J gene TRBJ1-2; TRBD1 might be the D (5 bases). The V and J ends lost 1 base and 5 bases respectively, with 17 bases between them. There are 16 residues in the CDR3. In DNA, the CDR3 is TGTGCCAGCAGTTTAGGGGATGAGATCCAGGGTTATGGCTACACCTTC. Its translation is CASSLGDEIQGYGYTF.

This clonotype turned up a few times. This rearrangement joins TRBV15 to TRBJ2-7; 9 nucleotides align to TRBD2. Germline-derived CDR1 and CDR2 are LNHNV and YYDKDF (reference sequence). V lost 1 base, J lost 3 bases, and 7 bases stayed unmatched. This CDR3 contains 16 residues. Here the CDR3 DNA reads TGTGCCACCAGCAGAGGAACAGCGGGGGGAGTCTACGAGCAGTACTTC. This encodes CATSRGTAGGVYEQYF.

The rearrangement links TRBV20-1 to TRBJ2-2; a weak D match, TRBD1 (5 bases). Germline lookup yields CDR1 DFQATT and CDR2 SNEGSKA (reference sequence). The CDR3 length is 16 residues. V was shortened by 5 bases and J by 5 bases, with 21 bases between the two germline ends. The CDR3 protein is CSAPHSGAAHTGELFF. Here the CDR3 DNA reads TGCAGTGCTCCTCACTCTGGGGCGGCTCATACCGGGGAGCTGTTTTTT.

This rearrangement joins TRBV5-4 to TRBJ2-1, with TRBD1 as a possible D gene (6 bases). Germline lookup yields CDR1 SGHNT and CDR2 YYREEE (reference sequence). CDR3 length: 15 amino acids. The ends were cut back, 0 bases at V and 4 bases at J, with 11 bases in the middle. In DNA form, the CDR3 reads TGTGCCAGCAGCTTGGGGGACAACAGTTACAATGAGCAGTTCTTC. Residues: CASSLGDNSYNEQFF.

This clonotype was detected only a few times. The gene calls are TRBV5-1 and TRBJ2-7, with 10 nucleotides matching TRBD2. The CDR3 covers 15 residues. Trimming cost V 4 bases and J 3 bases; bases outside gene matches: 7. Germline V gene data show CDR1 as SGHRS and CDR2 as YFSETQ. CDR3 sequence: CASSVRTSGFYEQYF. CDR3 sequence (DNA): TGCGCCAGCAGCGTGCGGACTAGCGGATTCTACGAGCAGTACTTC.